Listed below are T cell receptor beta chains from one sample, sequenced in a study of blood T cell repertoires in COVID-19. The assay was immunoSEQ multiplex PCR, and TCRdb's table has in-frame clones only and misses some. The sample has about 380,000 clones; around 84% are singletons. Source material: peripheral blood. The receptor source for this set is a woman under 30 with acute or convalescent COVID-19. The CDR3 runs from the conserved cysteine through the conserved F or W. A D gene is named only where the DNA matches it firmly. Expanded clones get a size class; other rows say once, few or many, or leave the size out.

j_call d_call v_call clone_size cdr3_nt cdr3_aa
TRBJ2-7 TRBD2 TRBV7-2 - TGTGCCAGCAGTCCCCGCGGCGGGAGTGTCCACGAGCAGTACTTC CASSPRGGSVHEQYF
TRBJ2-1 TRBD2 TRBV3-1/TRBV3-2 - TGTGCCAGCAGCCAAGCTAGCGGGAGAGTCAATGAGCAGTTCTTC CASSQASGRVNEQFF
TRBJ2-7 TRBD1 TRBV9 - TGTGCCAGCAGCGTAGTGGACAGGGGATACGAGCAGTACTTC CASSVVDRGYEQYF
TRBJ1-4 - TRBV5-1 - TGCGCCAGCAGCCTTAGCCAGGGGTCCTATGAAAAACTGTTTTTT CASSLSQGSYEKLFF
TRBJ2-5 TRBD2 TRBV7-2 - TGTGCCAGCAGCGCCACCAGCGGGAGTGGGGAGACCCAGTACTTC CASSATSGSGETQYF
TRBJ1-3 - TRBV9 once TGTGCCAGCAGCGGACAACAGGGAAACACCATATATTTT CASSGQQGNTIYF
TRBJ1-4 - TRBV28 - TGTGCCAGCAGTTTAGGACAGCAATCTAATGAAAAACTGTTTTTT CASSLGQQSNEKLFF
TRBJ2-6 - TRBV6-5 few TGTGCCAGCACCCCGGGGAGCTCTGGGGCCAACGTCCTGACTTTC CASTPGSSGANVLTF
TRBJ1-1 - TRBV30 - TGTGCCTGGAATCAGGGGAACACTGAAGCTTTCTTT CAWNQGNTEAFF
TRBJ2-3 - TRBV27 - TGTGCCAGCACACCCCTTGGGGGCCGGAGAGATACGCAGTATTTT CASTPLGGRRDTQYF
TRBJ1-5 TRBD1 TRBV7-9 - TGTGCCAGCAGCTTAGCGGGACAGGGGGCCCGGCCAAATCAGCCCCAGCATTTT CASSLAGQGARPNQPQHF
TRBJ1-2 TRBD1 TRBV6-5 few TGTGCCAGCAGTTACCGGGGACAGGGGGCGTATGGCTACACCTTC CASSYRGQGAYGYTF
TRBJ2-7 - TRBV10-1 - TGCGCCAGCAGTGAGGACATCGACTACGAGCAGTACTTC CASSEDIDYEQYF
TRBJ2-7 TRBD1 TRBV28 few TGTGCCAGCAGTTTAACCCCGGACAGGGGGATTCGGGAGCAGTACTTC CASSLTPDRGIREQYF
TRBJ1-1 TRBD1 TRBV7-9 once TGTGCCAGCAGCCGGGGACAGGCGTTGAACACTGAAGCTTTCTTT CASSRGQALNTEAFF
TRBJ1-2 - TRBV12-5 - TGTGCTAGTGGTTTGGTAACCGCAGGGAACATTAACTATGGCTACACCTTC CASGLVTAGNINYGYTF
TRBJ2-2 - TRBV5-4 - TGTGCCAGCAGCTTGTCTACAGACGGCGGGGAGCTGTTTTTT CASSLSTDGGELFF
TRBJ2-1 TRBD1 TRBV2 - TGTGCCAGCAGCGTGGGACAGGGCTACAATGAGCAGTTCTTC CASSVGQGYNEQFF
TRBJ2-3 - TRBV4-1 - TGCGCCAGCAGCCAAGAAGGAGTCGATACGCAGTATTTT CASSQEGVDTQYF
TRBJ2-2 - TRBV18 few TGTGCCAGCTCACTAACGAGGGACACCGGGGAGCTGTTTTTT CASSLTRDTGELFF
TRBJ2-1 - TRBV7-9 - TGTGCCAGCGGGGGTAGCGGCTTCTTTCGGGATGAGCAGTTCTTC CASGGSGFFRDEQFF
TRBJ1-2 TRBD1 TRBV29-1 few TGCAGCTCCTATAGGCAGGGGGCATCAGAGAATGGCTACACCTTC CSSYRQGASENGYTF
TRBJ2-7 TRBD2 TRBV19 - TGTGCCAGTAGTACGGGGACTAGCGGGAGCAACGAGCAGTACTTC CASSTGTSGSNEQYF
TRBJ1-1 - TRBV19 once TGTGCCAGTAGTATGGGGGGAGGGACTGAAGCTTTCTTT CASSMGGGTEAFF
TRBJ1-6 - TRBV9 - TGTGCCAGCAGCAAATTGGGGAGCTCCTATAATTCACCCCTCCACTTT CASSKLGSSYNSPLHF
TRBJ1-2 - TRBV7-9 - TGTGCCAGCAGCTCCGTAAACAGGGCTTGGGGCTACACCTTC CASSSVNRAWGYTF
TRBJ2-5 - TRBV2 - TGTGCCAGCCGGGGAACAGGACAGCAGACCCAGTACTTC CASRGTGQQTQYF
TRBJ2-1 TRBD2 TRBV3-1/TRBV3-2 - TGTGCCAGCAGCCAAGAACGGCTAGCGGGATATGAGCAGTTCTTC CASSQERLAGYEQFF